A single sample gave rise to the 5 T cell receptor beta chains below, sequenced in a study of T cell repertoires in cytomegalovirus infection. TCRdb itself ran the reads through MiXCR, one entry per CDR3 protein. The sample has approximately 770,000 distinct CDR3 sequences, roughly 28% seen once. The antigens these receptors bind are not known. The sample in question was cultured CD8+ T cells from PBMCs, obtained from culture after CMV antigen stimulation. The receptor source for this set is a human donor in good health (CMV status not recorded). Some clones in this sample may be carry-over from other donors' samples.

This chain's CDR3 is CASSLVDGGHQETQYF. In DNA, the CDR3 is TGTGCCAGCAGCTTAGTCGATGGGGGGCACCAAGAGACCCAGTACTTC. This chain uses TRBV7-9 with TRBJ2-5; D is perhaps TRBD1 or TRBD2 (6 bases each). The germline gives CDR1 SEHNR, CDR2 FQNEAQ (reference sequence). V was trimmed by 1 base and J by 0 bases, leaving 12 bases between them. This CDR3 region has 16 residues.

This rearrangement joins TRBV4-3 to TRBJ1-2; TRBD1 aligns across 9 bases. Trimming took 2 bases from V and 2 from J; bases not matched to a gene: 18. The CDR3 runs 20 residues. Germline-derived CDR1 and CDR2 are LGHNA and YSLEER. CDR3 sequence: CASSQLDKSAGTGHNYGYTF. Here the CDR3 DNA reads TGCGCCAGCAGCCAACTCGATAAAAGTGCCGGGACAGGGCACAACTATGGCTACACCTTC.

The chain joins TRBV12-3 or TRBV12-4 to TRBJ2-5; D possibly corresponds to TRBD1 (6 bases). Trimming left V 3 bases short and J 5 bases short, with 16 bases between. The length of the CDR3 is 15 residues. The CDR3 protein is CASSFILGGAETQYF. CDR3 DNA: TGTGCCAGCAGTTTTATTTTAGGGGGTGCGGAGACCCAGTACTTC.

This clonotype was picked up many times. The chain links TRBV7-8 to TRBJ2-6; TRBD1 might be the D (6 bases). The germline CDR1 and CDR2 sequences are SGHVS and FQNEAQ. This CDR3 contains 17 residues. V was shortened by 1 base and J by 3 bases, with 13 bases between the two germline ends. The chain's CDR3 is CASSLGTVVGGANVLTF. CDR3 nucleotide sequence: TGTGCCAGCAGCTTAGGGACAGTAGTGGGTGGGGCCAACGTCCTGACTTTC.

This clonotype was observed a few times. CDR3 region: CASSYLGGGTGELFF. The CDR3 region has the DNA TGTGCCAGCAGTTACTTAGGGGGCGGCACCGGGGAGCTGTTTTTT. The chain uses TRBV6-6 and TRBJ2-2; 7 bases are shared with TRBD1. From germline, CDR1 is MNHNY and CDR2 SVGAGI (reference sequence). J lost 4 bases, V lost 1 base, and 3 bases had no gene match. There are 15 residues in the CDR3.